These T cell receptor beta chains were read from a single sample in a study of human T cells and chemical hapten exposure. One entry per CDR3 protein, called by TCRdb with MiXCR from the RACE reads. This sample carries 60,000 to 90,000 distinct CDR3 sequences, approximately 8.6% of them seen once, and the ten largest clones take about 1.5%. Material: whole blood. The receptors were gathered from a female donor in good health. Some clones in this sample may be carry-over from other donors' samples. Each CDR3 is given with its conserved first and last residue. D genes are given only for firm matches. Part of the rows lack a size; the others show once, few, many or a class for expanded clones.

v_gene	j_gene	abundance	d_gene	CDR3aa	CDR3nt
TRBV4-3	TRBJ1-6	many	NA	CASSQEWRRIAGSYNSPLHF	TGCGCCAGCAGCCAAGAATGGCGCAGGATTGCGGGCTCCTATAATTCACCCCTCCACTTT
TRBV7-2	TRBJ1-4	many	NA	CASSRPLGVRRGEKLFF	TGTGCCAGCAGCCGACCCCTTGGGGTCAGGAGGGGGGAAAAACTGTTTTTT
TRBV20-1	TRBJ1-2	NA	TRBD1	CSARVGQGSGYTF	TGCAGTGCTAGAGTCGGACAGGGCAGTGGCTACACCTTC
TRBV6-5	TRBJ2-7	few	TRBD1	CASSRDRGFNEQYF	TGTGCCAGCAGCCGGGACAGGGGGTTCAACGAGCAGTACTTC
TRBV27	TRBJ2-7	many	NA	CASSTSRGWVLYEQYF	TGTGCCAGCAGTACCTCTAGGGGTTGGGTCCTTTACGAGCAGTACTTC
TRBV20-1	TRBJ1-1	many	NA	CSASYLNTEAFF	TGCAGTGCTAGTTACCTTAACACTGAAGCTTTCTTT
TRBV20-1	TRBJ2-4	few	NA	CSARDSGTPIQYF	TGCAGTGCTAGAGACTCTGGGACGCCCATTCAGTACTTC
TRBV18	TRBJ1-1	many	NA	CASSRLAGDDEAFF	TGTGCCAGCTCACGACTAGCCGGGGATGATGAAGCTTTCTTT
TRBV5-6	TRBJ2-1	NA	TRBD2	CASSLVYSGVHNEQFF	TGTGCCAGCAGCTTGGTATATAGCGGGGTCCACAATGAGCAGTTCTTC
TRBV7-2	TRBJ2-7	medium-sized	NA	CASSSWGRGYEQYF	TGTGCCAGCAGCTCTTGGGGCAGGGGCTACGAGCAGTACTTC
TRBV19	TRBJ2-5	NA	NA	CASSKGGQETQYF	TGTGCCAGTAGTAAGGGCGGGCAAGAGACCCAGTACTTC
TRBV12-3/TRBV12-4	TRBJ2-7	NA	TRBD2	CASRGTSGGSYEQYF	TGTGCCAGCAGGGGGACTAGCGGGGGCTCCTACGAGCAGTACTTC
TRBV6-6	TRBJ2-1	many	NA	CASSYSEGLQGAYNEQFF	TGTGCCAGCAGTTACTCGGAGGGTTTACAAGGAGCCTACAATGAGCAGTTCTTC
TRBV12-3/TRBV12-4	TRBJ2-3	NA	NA	CASSLLGTGADTQYF	TGTGCCAGCAGTTTATTGGGGACGGGGGCAGATACGCAGTATTTT
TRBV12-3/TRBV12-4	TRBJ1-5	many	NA	CASSTGHQPQHF	TGTGCCAGCAGCACAGGGCACCAGCCCCAGCATTTT
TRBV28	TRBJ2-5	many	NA	CASRLTVQETQYF	TGTGCCAGCCGCTTAACAGTTCAAGAGACCCAGTACTTC
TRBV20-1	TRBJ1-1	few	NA	CSAIRRTDIFMNTEAFF	TGCAGTGCTATACGACGGACTGATATTTTCATGAACACTGAAGCTTTCTTT
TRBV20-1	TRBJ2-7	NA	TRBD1	CSAPGHEVRDRDF	TGCAGTGCGCCGGGCCACGAAGTTAGGGACAGGGACTTC
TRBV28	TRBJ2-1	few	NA	CASSQTGVPNEQFF	TGTGCCAGCAGTCAAACGGGGGTCCCCAATGAGCAGTTCTTC
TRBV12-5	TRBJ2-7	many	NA	CASGYAQGLSYEQYF	TGTGCTAGTGGTTATGCCCAGGGCCTGTCCTACGAGCAGTACTTC
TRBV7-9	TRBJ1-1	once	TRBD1	CASSLTQGVAEAFF	TGTGCCAGCAGTTTAACACAGGGGGTCGCTGAAGCTTTCTTT
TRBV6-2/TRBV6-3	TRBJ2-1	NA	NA	CASSSGTGYNEQFF	TGTGCCAGCAGTTCCGGGACGGGATACAATGAGCAGTTCTTC
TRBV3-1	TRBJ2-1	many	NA	CASSQALLSRGASGNEQFF	TGTGCCAGCAGCCAAGCCCTCCTTAGTCGCGGGGCTTCCGGCAATGAGCAGTTCTTC
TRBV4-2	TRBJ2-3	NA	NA	CASSQEMTDTQYF	TGTGCCAGCAGCCAAGAAATGACAGATACGCAGTATTTT
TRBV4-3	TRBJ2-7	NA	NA	CASSQDPGEGYEQYF	TGCGCCAGCAGCCAAGATCCAGGGGAGGGGTACGAGCAGTACTTC
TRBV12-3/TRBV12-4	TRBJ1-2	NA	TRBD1	CASSLEGAGGYTF	TGTGCCAGCAGTTTGGAGGGGGCCGGTGGCTACACCTTC
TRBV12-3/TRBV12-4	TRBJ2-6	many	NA	CASSGASGANVLTF	TGTGCCAGCAGCGGGGCTTCTGGGGCCAACGTCCTGACTTTC
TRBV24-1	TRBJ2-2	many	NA	CATSGNRPNTGELFF	TGTGCCACCAGTGGAAACAGGCCGAACACCGGGGAGCTGTTTTTT
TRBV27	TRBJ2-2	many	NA	CASSRAANTGELFF	TGTGCCAGCAGTAGAGCTGCGAACACCGGGGAGCTGTTTTTT
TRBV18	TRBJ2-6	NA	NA	CASSPLPLVAANVLTF	TGTGCCAGCTCACCACTTCCACTAGTCGCCGCCAACGTCCTGACTTTC
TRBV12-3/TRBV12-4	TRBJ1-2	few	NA	CASSLALSGDDYGYTF	TGTGCCAGCAGTTTAGCGCTGTCAGGGGATGACTATGGCTACACCTTC
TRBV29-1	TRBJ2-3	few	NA	CSAAGAGGIDTQYF	TGCAGCGCGGCGGGGGCAGGGGGAATAGATACGCAGTATTTT
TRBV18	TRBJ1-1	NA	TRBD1	CASSIRQGENTEAFF	TGTGCCAGCTCAATTAGACAGGGAGAGAACACTGAAGCTTTCTTT
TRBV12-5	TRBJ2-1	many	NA	CASGRGTSYNEQFF	TGTGCTAGTGGTCGGGGGACCTCCTACAATGAGCAGTTCTTC
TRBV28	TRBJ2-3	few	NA	CASQKSRDGSNTQYF	TGTGCCAGCCAAAAATCGAGGGACGGTTCAAATACGCAGTATTTT
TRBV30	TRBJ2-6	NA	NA	CAWSVWQGWANVLTF	TGTGCCTGGAGTGTTTGGCAGGGTTGGGCCAACGTCCTGACTTTC
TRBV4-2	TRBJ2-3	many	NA	CASSLVGTESTDTQYF	TGTGCCAGCAGCCTCGTAGGGACCGAAAGCACAGATACGCAGTATTTT
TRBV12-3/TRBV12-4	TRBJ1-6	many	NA	CASGVMENSPLHF	TGTGCCAGCGGGGTGATGGAGAATTCACCCCTCCACTTT
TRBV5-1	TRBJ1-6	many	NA	CASSLSGALYNSPLHF	TGCGCCAGCAGCTTGTCGGGGGCCCTCTATAATTCACCCCTCCACTTT